The rows below give T cell receptor beta chains drawn from one sample of a study of radiotherapy plus CTLA-4 blockade in lung cancer. Generated by immunoSEQ multiplex PCR, the TCRdb table keeps only in-frame clones and is missing some. The profile covers 75,000 or so clones, with 78% appearing a single time and 7.1% taken by the ten largest. Source: peripheral blood, taken from a patient treated with radiotherapy plus ipilimumab. The receptors were gathered from a human donor with non-small cell lung cancer who had a complete response to radiotherapy plus ipilimumab. Both conserved end residues are part of each CDR3. The D gene is left open where the match is weak. The size of a clone is reported for some rows only, either as once, few or many, or as a class for expanded clones.

d_gene: NA
j_gene: TRBJ1-1
abundance: few
v_gene: TRBV11-3
CDR3nt: TGTGCCACCCGGGTCAACCTGAACACTGAAGCTTTCTTT
CDR3aa: CATRVNLNTEAFF

d_gene: NA
j_gene: TRBJ2-5
abundance: NA
v_gene: TRBV9
CDR3nt: TGTGCCAGTTCATCTAGGGAGACCCAGTACTTC
CDR3aa: CASSSRETQYF

d_gene: NA
j_gene: TRBJ1-1
abundance: NA
v_gene: TRBV6-1
CDR3nt: TGTGCCAGCAGTGAGGGCCCGACCAGCGCTGAAGCTTTCTTT
CDR3aa: CASSEGPTSAEAFF

d_gene: NA
j_gene: TRBJ1-1
abundance: NA
v_gene: TRBV11-2
CDR3nt: TGTGCCAGCAGCTTAGACCCCTACACTGAAGCTTTCTTT
CDR3aa: CASSLDPYTEAFF

d_gene: NA
j_gene: TRBJ2-7
abundance: NA
v_gene: TRBV5-4
CDR3nt: TGTGCCAGCAGCCTTCCGGGACAAACGTACTACGAGCAGTACTTC
CDR3aa: CASSLPGQTYYEQYF

d_gene: NA
j_gene: TRBJ1-2
abundance: NA
v_gene: TRBV7-8
CDR3nt: TGTGCCAGCAGCCTAGGTGGGAATCCGGGCTACACCTTC
CDR3aa: CASSLGGNPGYTF

d_gene: NA
j_gene: TRBJ1-3
abundance: NA
v_gene: TRBV6-1
CDR3nt: TGTGCCACTACGCCCGGGAGTTCTGGAAACACCATATATTTT
CDR3aa: CATTPGSSGNTIYF

d_gene: TRBD1
j_gene: TRBJ1-1
abundance: few
v_gene: TRBV6-1
CDR3nt: TGTGCCAGCAGTGCACAGGGGCCGGGGAAGACTGAAGCTTTCTTT
CDR3aa: CASSAQGPGKTEAFF

d_gene: TRBD2
j_gene: TRBJ2-3
abundance: NA
v_gene: TRBV9
CDR3nt: TGTGCCAGCAGCGCCCGTGGGACTAGCATCGATACGCAGTATTTT
CDR3aa: CASSARGTSIDTQYF

d_gene: NA
j_gene: TRBJ1-2
abundance: NA
v_gene: TRBV6-5
CDR3nt: TGTGCCAGCAGTTACTATCAGGGTTCGAATGGCTACACCTTC
CDR3aa: CASSYYQGSNGYTF

d_gene: NA
j_gene: TRBJ2-7
abundance: NA
v_gene: TRBV6-5
CDR3nt: TGTGCCAGCAGTTACTCGGCGAAGTCCTACGAGCAGTACTTC
CDR3aa: CASSYSAKSYEQYF

d_gene: NA
j_gene: TRBJ2-3
abundance: NA
v_gene: TRBV27
CDR3nt: TGTGCCAGCAGTTCCTACAGTACAGATACGCAGTATTTT
CDR3aa: CASSSYSTDTQYF

d_gene: TRBD2
j_gene: TRBJ2-3
abundance: NA
v_gene: TRBV7-2
CDR3nt: TGTGCCAGCAGCTCGCGACTAGCGGGGGGGACTAGCACAGATACGCAGTATTTT
CDR3aa: CASSSRLAGGTSTDTQYF

d_gene: NA
j_gene: TRBJ2-3
abundance: NA
v_gene: TRBV11-3
CDR3nt: TGTGCCAGCAGCATATGGAGCACAGATACGCAGTATTTT
CDR3aa: CASSIWSTDTQYF

d_gene: NA
j_gene: TRBJ1-1
abundance: few
v_gene: TRBV18
CDR3nt: TGTGCCAGCTCCGGGACCCCACGGGGGACTGAAGCTTTCTTT
CDR3aa: CASSGTPRGTEAFF

d_gene: NA
j_gene: TRBJ1-5
abundance: NA
v_gene: TRBV28
CDR3nt: TGTGCCAGCTCCCTCCTCAATCAGCCCCAGCATTTT
CDR3aa: CASSLLNQPQHF

d_gene: NA
j_gene: TRBJ1-2
abundance: NA
v_gene: TRBV27
CDR3nt: TGTGCCAGCAGCTTCGGACGGAACTATGGCTACACCTTC
CDR3aa: CASSFGRNYGYTF

d_gene: NA
j_gene: TRBJ1-5
abundance: NA
v_gene: TRBV30
CDR3nt: TGTGCCTGGAGCTTCACAGCTAGCAATCAGCCCCAGCATTTT
CDR3aa: CAWSFTASNQPQHF

d_gene: TRBD1
j_gene: TRBJ2-3
abundance: NA
v_gene: TRBV5-1
CDR3nt: TGCGCCAGCAGCAACGGACAGGCAGACTCCACAGATACGCAGTATTTT
CDR3aa: CASSNGQADSTDTQYF

d_gene: NA
j_gene: TRBJ1-3
abundance: NA
v_gene: TRBV5-8
CDR3nt: TGTGCCAGCAGCTTCTGGAGGTCCTCTGGAAACACCATATATTTT
CDR3aa: CASSFWRSSGNTIYF

d_gene: NA
j_gene: TRBJ1-3
abundance: NA
v_gene: TRBV30
CDR3nt: TGTGCCTGGAGTGCAGGGAGAAACACCATATATTTT
CDR3aa: CAWSAGRNTIYF

d_gene: NA
j_gene: TRBJ2-7
abundance: few
v_gene: TRBV6-1
CDR3nt: TGTGCCAGCATCTCTCACGTCCCTGCCTACGAGCAGTACTTC
CDR3aa: CASISHVPAYEQYF

d_gene: NA
j_gene: TRBJ2-5
abundance: NA
v_gene: TRBV5-1
CDR3nt: TGCGCCAGCAGCTTGGGACCGGGGCGGCGAGAGACCCAGTACTTC
CDR3aa: CASSLGPGRRETQYF

d_gene: TRBD1
j_gene: TRBJ2-1
abundance: NA
v_gene: TRBV19
CDR3nt: TGTGCCAGTAGTATAAGGGGCCGGGACAGGGGGCTCGATGAGCAGTTCTTC
CDR3aa: CASSIRGRDRGLDEQFF

d_gene: NA
j_gene: TRBJ2-5
abundance: NA
v_gene: TRBV18
CDR3nt: TGTGCCAGCTCACCGGGGGCTAGTGGAGAGACCCAGTACTTC
CDR3aa: CASSPGASGETQYF

d_gene: NA
j_gene: TRBJ2-1
abundance: NA
v_gene: TRBV9
CDR3nt: TGTGCCAGCAGCGTAGTCACCGCCAATGAGCAGTTCTTC
CDR3aa: CASSVVTANEQFF

d_gene: NA
j_gene: TRBJ1-1
abundance: NA
v_gene: TRBV7-9
CDR3nt: TGTGCCAGCAGCTTCGGTGCGGGGAACACTGAAGCTTTCTTT
CDR3aa: CASSFGAGNTEAFF

d_gene: TRBD2
j_gene: TRBJ2-5
abundance: NA
v_gene: TRBV18
CDR3nt: TGTGCCAGCTCACCACCTAGGCGGGGGGCCCAAGAGACCCAGTACTTC
CDR3aa: CASSPPRRGAQETQYF

d_gene: NA
j_gene: TRBJ1-2
abundance: NA
v_gene: TRBV6-6
CDR3nt: TGTGCCAGCAGTCATATCCCCGGGACTCTGTATGGCTACACCTTC
CDR3aa: CASSHIPGTLYGYTF

d_gene: TRBD1
j_gene: TRBJ2-1
abundance: NA
v_gene: TRBV28
CDR3nt: TGTGCCAGCAGCGATTCCGGGACAGGGAAGGGTTGGGAGCAGTTCTTC
CDR3aa: CASSDSGTGKGWEQFF

d_gene: NA
j_gene: TRBJ1-2
abundance: NA
v_gene: TRBV19
CDR3nt: TGTGCCAGTATAAGGACAGCGGCTAACTATGGCTACACCTTC
CDR3aa: CASIRTAANYGYTF

d_gene: NA
j_gene: TRBJ1-2
abundance: NA
v_gene: TRBV29-1
CDR3nt: TGCAGCGTTTCCAGGGGAGATGGCTACACCTTC
CDR3aa: CSVSRGDGYTF

d_gene: TRBD1
j_gene: TRBJ2-5
abundance: NA
v_gene: TRBV5-1
CDR3nt: TGCGCCAGCAGCGTATCCGGGACAGGGGGCCAAGAGACCCAGTACTTC
CDR3aa: CASSVSGTGGQETQYF

d_gene: TRBD1
j_gene: TRBJ1-5
abundance: NA
v_gene: TRBV15
CDR3nt: TGTGCCACCAGCAGACTAGGTGTAACAGGGGGGGGCAATCAGCCCCAGCATTTT
CDR3aa: CATSRLGVTGGGNQPQHF

d_gene: TRBD1
j_gene: TRBJ1-4
abundance: NA
v_gene: TRBV11-2
CDR3nt: TGTGCCAGCAGCCCTCTAGGGACAGCAAGAAATGAAAAACTGTTTTTT
CDR3aa: CASSPLGTARNEKLFF

d_gene: NA
j_gene: TRBJ1-2
abundance: few
v_gene: TRBV7-2
CDR3nt: TGTGCCAGCAGCTCCGATAACTATGGCTACACCTTC
CDR3aa: CASSSDNYGYTF

d_gene: TRBD2
j_gene: TRBJ2-1
abundance: NA
v_gene: TRBV7-2
CDR3nt: TGTGCCAGCAGCATCGGGACTAGCGGGACTAATGAGCAGTTCTTC
CDR3aa: CASSIGTSGTNEQFF

d_gene: TRBD1
j_gene: TRBJ1-1
abundance: NA
v_gene: TRBV29-1
CDR3nt: TGCAGCGTTGCCCTGGGACAGGGGGAAGCTTTCTTT
CDR3aa: CSVALGQGEAFF

d_gene: NA
j_gene: TRBJ1-2
abundance: NA
v_gene: TRBV6-6
CDR3nt: TGTGCCAGCAGTGACCTTTGGACAGATTACTATGGCTACACCTTC
CDR3aa: CASSDLWTDYYGYTF

d_gene: TRBD1
j_gene: TRBJ2-5
abundance: NA
v_gene: TRBV28
CDR3nt: TGTGCCAGCAGTGGAGGGACAGGGGGCAGGGAGACCCAGTACTTC
CDR3aa: CASSGGTGGRETQYF

d_gene: NA
j_gene: TRBJ2-1
abundance: NA
v_gene: TRBV10-1
CDR3nt: TGCGCCAGTAAGGGGGACTCCAATGAGCAGTTCTTC
CDR3aa: CASKGDSNEQFF

d_gene: TRBD2
j_gene: TRBJ2-3
abundance: NA
v_gene: TRBV7-2
CDR3nt: TGTGCCAGCAGCTTACAGGCGGGAGGATCCACAGATACGCAGTATTTT
CDR3aa: CASSLQAGGSTDTQYF

d_gene: NA
j_gene: TRBJ2-1
abundance: few
v_gene: TRBV11-3
CDR3nt: TGTGCCAGCAGCTTAGAAGCCCGAAATGAGCAGTTCTTC
CDR3aa: CASSLEARNEQFF